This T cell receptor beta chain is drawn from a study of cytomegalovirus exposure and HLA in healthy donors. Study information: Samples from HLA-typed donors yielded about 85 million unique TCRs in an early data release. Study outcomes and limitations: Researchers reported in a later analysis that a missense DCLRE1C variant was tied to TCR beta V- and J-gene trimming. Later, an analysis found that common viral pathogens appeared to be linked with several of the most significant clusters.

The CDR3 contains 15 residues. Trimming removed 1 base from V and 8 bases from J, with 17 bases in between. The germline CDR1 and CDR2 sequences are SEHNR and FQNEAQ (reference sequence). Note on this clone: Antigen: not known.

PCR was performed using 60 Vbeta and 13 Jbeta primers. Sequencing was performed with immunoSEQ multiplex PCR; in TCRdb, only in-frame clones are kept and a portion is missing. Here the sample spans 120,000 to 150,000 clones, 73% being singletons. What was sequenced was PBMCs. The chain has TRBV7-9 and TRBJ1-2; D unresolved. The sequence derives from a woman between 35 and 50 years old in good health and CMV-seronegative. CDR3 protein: CASSLGRQARGGYTF. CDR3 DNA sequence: TGTGCCAGCAGCTTAGGGCGCCAAGCCCGAGGAGGCTACACCTTC.